These 5 T cell receptor beta chains originate from one sample sequenced in a study of glioma-infiltrating T cells after dendritic cell vaccination listed by TCRdb under 2016. Library construction relied on the immunoSEQ multiplex PCR assay. Here the immuneACCESS table is served through TCRdb, limited to in-frame sequences with V and J called. Missing clones are a known gap in these copies; in checked studies unresolved V genes cover under half, and the rest lacks a known reason. The sample table lists about 76,000 clones, roughly 87% of them with a count of one. The ten largest clones add up to around 2.1% of the sample. The sample's time point label is to be understood as: after dendritic cell vaccination, including at tumor progression/relapse. Sequenced material: blood, taken after dendritic cell vaccination. All receptors come from a human donor with glioblastoma.

J is TRBJ2-7 and V is TRBV9, with 11 bases matching TRBD1. Germline CDR1 reads SGDLS; CDR2 reads YYNGEE. Trimming at V came to 4 bases and at J to 4 bases, leaving 4 bases not matched to a gene. The CDR3 is made up of 14 amino acids. CDR3 loop: CASSLGQGGYEQYF. The CDR3 nucleotides are TGTGCCAGCAGCCTGGGACAGGGGGGGTACGAGCAGTACTTC.

The chain couples TRBV4-2 to TRBJ2-2; maybe TRBD2 (6 bases). V lost 2 bases and J 7 bases, leaving 11 bases between the germline ends. The germline gives CDR1 LGHNA, CDR2 YNFKEQ. This CDR3 is 14 amino acids long. The CDR3 DNA follows: TGTGCCAGCAGCCAACCTAGCGATAACGGGGAGCTGTTTTTT. Amino acids: CASSQPSDNGELFF.

The chain carries TRBV7-2 and TRBJ2-7, with 10 bases matching TRBD1. The J segment lost 3 bases and the V segment lost 3 bases, leaving 8 bases of the junction unmatched. This CDR3 has 16 amino acids. Germline V gene lookup returns CDR1 SGHTA and CDR2 FQGNSA. The CDR3 reads CASSLGTGARVYEQYF. CDR3 bases: TGTGCCAGCAGCTTGGGGACAGGGGCAAGGGTCTACGAGCAGTACTTC.

This clone was detected only a few times. This sequence joins TRBV5-1 and TRBJ2-7, with 8 bases identical to TRBD2. The germline V gene encodes CDR1 SGHRS and CDR2 YFSETQ. The CDR3 runs to 14 residues. J lost 5 bases, V lost 3 bases, and 7 bases had no gene match. CDR3 amino acids: CASSSGGAVNEQYF. DNA of the CDR3: TGCGCCAGCAGCTCCGGGGGGGCCGTAAACGAGCAGTACTTC. The full variable domain, in which reference TRBV5-1 and TRBJ2-7 provide the parts outside the CDR3, is KAGVTQTPRYLIKTRGQQVTLSCSPISGHRSVSWYQQTPGQGLQFLFEYFSETQRNKGNFPGRFSGRQFSNSRSEMNVSTLELGDSALYLCASSSGGAVNEQYFGPGTRLTVT.

This clone appeared a few times. The rearrangement joins TRBV14 to TRBJ2-1, with TRBD2 identical over 11 bases. The V gene end was trimmed by 2 bases and the J gene end by 7 bases; junction bases not matched to a gene: 7. Germline loops: CDR1 SGHDN, CDR2 FVKESK. The CDR3 is made up of 16 amino acids. The CDR3 DNA is TGTGCCAGCAGCCAATTCACTAGCGGGAGTAAAAATGAGCAGTTCTTC. Its translation is CASSQFTSGSKNEQFF.